These 18 T cell receptor beta chains came from one sample sequenced in a study of T cells in Graves' hyperthyroidism and ophthalmopathy. Amplification of TCR beta CDR3 regions was performed using RNA transcripts as template. HTBI primers were the set used in a first-round RT-PCR of the TCR CDR3. In TCRdb, the multiplex PCR reads were re-called with MiXCR into one record per CDR3 protein. The sample has 250,000 to 300,000 distinct CDR3 sequences; approximately 14% are singletons. The sequenced material came from blood. These receptors came from a woman in her thirties or forties with Graves' hyperthyroidism that later progressed to Graves' ophthalmopathy.

The chain links TRBV11-3 to TRBJ2-7; a possible D gene is TRBD2 (5 bases). There are 13 residues in the CDR3. V shed 3 bases and J shed 3 bases, with 9 bases lying between them. Per the germline V gene, CDR1 is SGHNT and CDR2 is YENEEA. The CDR3 sequence is CASSFGLNYEQYF. The CDR3 coding sequence is TGTGCCAGCAGCTTTGGACTGAACTACGAGCAGTACTTC.

The chain employs TRBV5-1 and TRBJ2-2; tentative D call: TRBD2 (6 bases). Germline loops: CDR1 SGHRS, CDR2 YFSETQ. Trimming took 2 bases from V and 4 from J, leaving 15 bases between them. This CDR3 comprises 16 residues. The CDR3 loop is CASSFLAGSVTGELFF. In DNA, the CDR3 is TGCGCCAGCAGCTTCTTGGCGGGATCGGTCACCGGGGAGCTGTTTTTT. The complete variable domain, with remaining parts taken from reference TRBV5-1 and TRBJ2-2, reads KAGVTQTPRYLIKTRGQQVTLSCSPISGHRSVSWYQQTPGQGLQFLFEYFSETQRNKGNFPGRFSGRQFSNSRSEMNVSTLELGDSALYLCASSFLAGSVTGELFFGEGSRLTVL.

There are many counts of this clonotype. The CDR3 DNA reads TGTGCCAGCAGCATAAAAATTGGAGGGGCAGGGCCTGAAGCTTTCTTT. Translated, it gives CASSIKIGGAGPEAFF. This chain links TRBV5-4 with TRBJ1-1; D is possibly TRBD1 (5 bases). Looked up from germline, CDR1 is SGHNT and CDR2 is YYREEE (reference sequence). CDR3 size: 16 residues. Trimming pared 4 bases from V and 6 bases from J, leaving 22 bases between. Based on the CDR3 plus reference TRBV5-4 and TRBJ1-1, the full variable domain is ETGVTQSPTHLIKTRGQQVTLRCSSQSGHNTVSWYQQALGQGPQFIFQYYREEENGRGNFPPRFSGLQFPNYSSELNVNALELDDSALYLCASSIKIGGAGPEAFFGQGTRLTVV.

This clonotype was counted ten times or more. The gene calls are TRBV5-1 and TRBJ1-6, with a weak D call TRBD1 (5 bases). V dropped 2 bases and J dropped 11 bases, with 8 bases sitting between them. The CDR3 has 12 residues. CDR1 and CDR2 (germline): SGHRS, YFSETQ. The CDR3 is CASSLSGPPLHF. DNA of the CDR3: TGCGCCAGCAGCTTATCGGGGCCACCCCTCCACTTT.

This clonotype came up a few times. CDR3 sequence (DNA): TGCAGTGCTAGAGATCTGGGGGTCTATAGCAATCAGCCCCAGCATTTT. It encodes CSARDLGVYSNQPQHF. The chain joins TRBV20-1 to TRBJ1-5; D is perhaps TRBD1 (5 bases). V was clipped by 0 bases and J by 0 bases, with 12 bases between them. Germline lookup yields CDR1 DFQATT and CDR2 SNEGSKA (reference sequence). CDR3 size: 16 residues.

There are many counts of this clonotype. The chain links TRBV11-2 to TRBJ2-7; a weak D match, TRBD2 (6 bases). The CDR3 consists of 16 residues. Trimming cost V 5 bases and J 0 bases, with 17 bases left between them. Germline loops: CDR1 SGHAT, CDR2 FQNNGV. The CDR3 DNA reads as TGTGCCAGCAGCCCCTCGAGCGGGTGGGCCTCCTACGAGCAGTACTTC. It encodes CASSPSSGWASYEQYF.

This clonotype appeared once. This chain links TRBV3-1 with TRBJ2-5; D unresolved. The ends were cut back, 4 bases at V and 1 base at J, with 13 bases in the middle. The CDR3 length is 15 residues. Germline V gives CDR1 LGHDT, CDR2 YNNKEL (reference sequence). CDR3 sequence (DNA): TGTGCCAGCAGCCTGATCGGCAGCCTCCAAGAGACCCAGTACTTC. Its translation is CASSLIGSLQETQYF.

The chain links TRBV14 to TRBJ1-1; TRBD1 agrees at 12 bases. V gave up 8 bases and J gave up 1 base; unmatched junction bases: 5. The CDR3 extends over 15 amino acids. Germline V gene lookup returns CDR1 SGHDN and CDR2 FVKESK. CDR3 in amino acids: CASGTGGFTNTEAFF. The CDR3 DNA reads TGTGCCAGCGGGACAGGGGGCTTTACGAACACTGAAGCTTTCTTT.

V usage is TRBV11-2 and J usage is TRBJ2-7; 7 bases fit TRBD1. The CDR3 totals 14 residues. With 5 bases clipped from V and 2 bases from J, the junction kept 6 bases outside the gene matches. Per germline, CDR1 SGHAT and CDR2 FQNNGV. The CDR3 DNA reads TGTGCCAGCAGCCCCACAGGGGCCGCCTACGAGCAGTACTTC. It specifies CASSPTGAAYEQYF.

This clonotype appeared a few times. The chain is built from TRBV28 and TRBJ2-3, with D maybe TRBD1 (5 bases). From germline, CDR1 is MDHEN and CDR2 SYDVKM. The CDR3 is 14 amino acids. Deletions cut 3 bases from V and 2 bases from J, with 9 bases between. CDR3 sequence: CASSLDITTDTQYF. In DNA, the CDR3 is TGTGCCAGCAGTTTGGACATAACCACAGATACGCAGTATTTT.

At least ten counts were recorded for this clonotype. The chain combines TRBV4-1 with TRBJ2-2, with D possibly being TRBD2 (6 bases). In germline, CDR1 is MGHRA, CDR2 YSYEKL. This CDR3 has 16 amino acids. Trimming took off 4 bases at V and 0 bases at J, with 12 bases between the two ends. This CDR3 is CASSPPSAANTGELFF. CDR3 DNA sequence: TGCGCCAGCAGCCCTCCTAGCGCGGCGAACACCGGGGAGCTGTTTTTT.

At least ten counts were recorded for this clonotype. The rearrangement links TRBV6-1 to TRBJ1-5, with unresolved D. Looked up from germline, CDR1 is MNHNS and CDR2 is SASEGT. This CDR3 has 14 residues. Trimming shortened V by 6 bases and J by 10 bases, and 19 bases separated the two germline ends. The CDR3 DNA is TGTGCCAGCAGCGGATCAGGACCTTTAAGTCCCCAGCATTTT. Translated: CASSGSGPLSPQHF.

V and J are TRBV20-1 and TRBJ2-1, with D perhaps TRBD1 or TRBD2 (5 bases each). The CDR3 is 16 residues long. CDR1 DFQATT and CDR2 SNEGSKA come from the germline V gene (reference sequence). Trimming took 3 bases from V and 0 from J, leaving 15 bases between them. CDR3 residues: CSARMGVASSYNEQFF. CDR3 bases: TGCAGTGCTAGGATGGGGGTGGCTAGCTCCTACAATGAGCAGTTCTTC.

This clonotype was counted ten times or more. The chain is built from TRBV18 and TRBJ2-7; 8 bases are shared with TRBD1. There are 12 residues in the CDR3. Germline CDR1 KGHSH, CDR2 LQKENI. With 6 bases clipped from V and 6 bases from J, the junction kept 4 bases outside the gene matches. The CDR3 spells CASSSTGAEQYF. The CDR3 coding sequence is TGTGCCAGCTCCTCGACAGGGGCCGAGCAGTACTTC.

The chain has TRBV13 and TRBJ1-5, with D perhaps TRBD1 (5 bases). V dropped 0 bases and J dropped 3 bases, with 12 bases sitting between them. The CDR3 covers 16 residues. Per germline, CDR1 PRHDT and CDR2 FYEKMQ (reference sequence). The CDR3 region is CASSLGHVDNNQPQHF. Written as DNA, the CDR3 is TGTGCCAGCAGCTTAGGCCATGTGGACAACAATCAGCCCCAGCATTTT.

This clonotype was detected ten times or more. The chain carries TRBV15 and TRBJ2-2; D is unresolved. The germline V gene encodes CDR1 LNHNV and CDR2 YYDKDF (reference sequence). V was trimmed by 3 bases and J by 5 bases, leaving 7 bases between them. The CDR3 is 13 residues long. In nucleotides, the CDR3 is TGTGCCACCAGCAGCGTACCTACCGGGGAGCTGTTTTTT. Its protein product is CATSSVPTGELFF.

The sample holds many counts of this clonotype. The chain combines TRBV15 with TRBJ2-2; D unclear. The germline V gene has CDR1 LNHNV and CDR2 YYDKDF (reference sequence). This CDR3 spans 14 amino acids. Trimming stripped 0 bases from V and 6 bases from J, with 8 bases between. CDR3 bases: TGTGCCACCAGCAGAGATTTCAGTCCCGGGGAGCTGTTTTTT. This sequence encodes CATSRDFSPGELFF.

The V call is TRBV5-5, the J call TRBJ1-2; D not resolved. CDR3 length: 14 residues. Germline V gene data show CDR1 as SGHKS and CDR2 as YYEKEE (reference sequence). Trimming stripped 2 bases from V and 0 bases from J, with 8 bases between. In nucleotides, the CDR3 is TGTGCCAGCAGCTTTGGATTCTCTAACTATGGCTACACCTTC. It is translated as CASSFGFSNYGYTF.